The 15 T cell receptor beta chains below come from one sample, sequenced in a study of blood T cell repertoires in COVID-19. The protocol was immunoSEQ multiplex PCR, while the TCRdb copy is restricted to in-frame clones and leaves out a portion. The sample includes some 200,000 clones, about 86% of them seen just once. The specimen was peripheral blood. These TCRs come from a woman aged 18-29 years who had recovered from COVID-19.

The chain uses TRBV6-5 and TRBJ2-3, with 12 bases matching TRBD2. In germline, CDR1 is MNHEY, CDR2 SVGAGI. The V segment lost 8 bases and the J segment 7 bases; nucleotides outside the gene matches: 4. The CDR3 runs 13 residues. CDR3 in DNA: TGTGCCAGCGTACTAGCGGGGGGTTATACGCAGTATTTT. Translation: CASVLAGGYTQYF.

The chain recombines TRBV7-3 with TRBJ2-1; 7 nucleotides line up with TRBD2. V shed 3 bases and J 8 bases; nucleotides not matched to a gene: 19. There are 18 residues in the CDR3. Per the germline V gene, CDR1 is SGHTA and CDR2 is FQGTGA. The CDR3 bases are TGTGCCAGCAGCTTCCCGGGGCCAGCGGGGCCAAAGGTGGATGAGCAGTTCTTC. It translates to CASSFPGPAGPKVDEQFF.

This chain uses TRBV11-2 with TRBJ2-3; 12 nucleotides align to TRBD2. V lost 4 bases to trimming and J lost 0 bases; unmatched junction nucleotides: 2. Germline values: CDR1 SGHAT, CDR2 FQNNGV. This CDR3 contains 16 residues. The CDR3 region has the DNA TGTGCCAGCAGCTGGACTAGCGGGACTAGCACAGATACGCAGTATTTT. Amino acids: CASSWTSGTSTDTQYF. The variable domain in full, with the rest retrieved from reference TRBV11-2 and TRBJ2-3, is EAGVAQSPRYKIIEKRQSVAFWCNPISGHATLYWYQQILGQGPKLLIQFQNNGVVDDSQLPKDRFSAERLKGVDSTLKIQPAKLEDSAVYLCASSWTSGTSTDTQYFGPGTRLTVL.

This chain links TRBV6-5 with TRBJ1-2, with 7 bases identical to TRBD1. Trimming at V came to 6 bases and at J to 6 bases, leaving 7 bases not matched to a gene. In germline, CDR1 is MNHEY, CDR2 SVGAGI. There are 13 residues in the CDR3. CDR3 in amino acids: CASRLDRTNGYTF. CDR3 DNA: TGTGCCAGCAGACTGGACAGGACAAATGGCTACACCTTC.

V is TRBV6-5 and J is TRBJ2-4, with D perhaps TRBD1 (6 bases). Germline-derived CDR1 and CDR2 are MNHEY and SVGAGI. The CDR3 has 15 residues. Trimming left V 0 bases short and J 9 bases short, with 15 bases between. The CDR3 bases are TGTGCCAGCAGTTACTCGGTGACAGGATGGAGCATTCAGTACTTC. Its translation is CASSYSVTGWSIQYF.

This sequence joins TRBV5-1 and TRBJ1-4; 9 positions match TRBD1. V was clipped by 4 bases and J by 4 bases; unmatched bases: 17. Germline V lookup: CDR1 SGHRS, CDR2 YFSETQ. This CDR3 is built from 19 residues. This CDR3 is CASSDRPNLQGADNEKLFF. In nucleotides, the CDR3 is TGCGCCAGCAGCGACCGGCCAAACCTACAGGGGGCAGATAATGAAAAACTGTTTTTT. Combining the CDR3 with reference TRBV5-1 and TRBJ1-4 gives the whole variable domain KAGVTQTPRYLIKTRGQQVTLSCSPISGHRSVSWYQQTPGQGLQFLFEYFSETQRNKGNFPGRFSGRQFSNSRSEMNVSTLELGDSALYLCASSDRPNLQGADNEKLFFGSGTQLSVL.

The V gene is TRBV9, the J gene TRBJ2-1; 13 bases fit TRBD2. The CDR3 is 17 amino acids. V was pared by 3 bases and J by 8 bases, with 11 bases of the junction left unmatched. Per the germline V gene, CDR1 is SGDLS and CDR2 is YYNGEE. The CDR3 is CASSAYVGTSGKDEQFF. The CDR3 DNA follows: TGTGCCAGCAGCGCATACGTGGGGACTAGCGGGAAGGATGAGCAGTTCTTC.

This chain links TRBV21-1 with TRBJ2-1; the D call TRBD2 from the table was never checked on the DNA. TRBV21-1 is termed a pseudogene. The CDR3 length is 16 residues. CDR3 in amino acids: CASSKVTREGRNEQFF. The CDR3 DNA sequence: TGTGCCAGCAGCAAAGTAACGCGGGAGGGCCGAAATGAGCAGTTCTTC.

The J gene is TRBJ2-5, the V gene TRBV7-6; D is possibly TRBD1 (6 bases). Looked up from germline, CDR1 is SGHVS and CDR2 is FNYEAQ. Trimming shortened V by 1 base and J by 0 bases, and 9 bases separated the two germline ends. The CDR3 is 15 amino acids. DNA of the CDR3: TGTGCCAGCAGCTTAGTCCGACAGGACCAAGAGACCCAGTACTTC. This codes for CASSLVRQDQETQYF.

The CDR3 DNA follows: TGCGCCAGCAGCTTGGTGCAGAATAACGAGCAGTACTTC. This gives the protein CASSLVQNNEQYF. The gene calls are TRBV5-1 and TRBJ2-7; D gene unclear. Germline CDR1 reads SGHRS; CDR2 reads YFSETQ. This CDR3 has 13 amino acids. V lost 0 bases and J lost 5, with 9 bases in between. Supplemented by reference TRBV5-1 and TRBJ2-7, the full variable domain reads KAGVTQTPRYLIKTRGQQVTLSCSPISGHRSVSWYQQTPGQGLQFLFEYFSETQRNKGNFPGRFSGRQFSNSRSEMNVSTLELGDSALYLCASSLVQNNEQYFGPGTRLTVT.

The rearrangement links TRBV5-4 to TRBJ1-2; 12 positions agree with TRBD1. The V gene's germline CDR1 is SGHNT and CDR2 YYREEE (reference sequence). The CDR3 totals 13 residues. V was pared by 7 bases and J by 6 bases, with 4 bases of the junction left unmatched. Here the CDR3 reads CASGTGGGNGYTF. The CDR3 bases are TGTGCCAGCGGGACAGGGGGCGGAAATGGCTACACCTTC.

Only one count was recorded for this clone. The V call is TRBV3-1 (or the pseudogene TRBV3-2), the J call TRBJ2-3, with D tentatively TRBD2 (5 bases). Germline V gene data show CDR1 as LGHDT and CDR2 as YNNKEL (reference sequence). V was pared by 8 bases and J by 3 bases, with 9 bases between. This CDR3 has 12 residues. The CDR3 DNA sequence: TGTGCCAGCGCGGGTCCTACAGATACGCAGTATTTT. Residues: CASAGPTDTQYF.

Comments on this clone: Its ends do not fully match the called genes, so a read error is possible. CDR3 sequence reads: CASTLTSGEATDF. CDR3 DNA: TGTGCCAGTACCTTAACTAGCGGGGAGGCGACGGACTTC. The chain links TRBV19 to TRBJ2-5; 10 bases are shared with TRBD2. Germline V lookup: CDR1 LNHDA, CDR2 SQIVND (reference sequence). The CDR3 covers 13 residues. Variable domain in full (rest from reference TRBV19 and TRBJ2-5): DGGITQSPKYLFRKEGQNVTLSCEQNLNHDAMYWYRQDPGQGLRLIYYSQIVNDFQKGDIAEGYSVSREKKESFPLTVTSAQKNPTAFYLCASTLTSGEATDFGPGTRLLVL.

The chain carries TRBV4-3 and TRBJ2-5; D possibly corresponds to TRBD2 (6 bases). The CDR3 runs to 16 residues. Germline V CDR1 and CDR2: LGHNA, YSLEER. Trimming removed 1 base at V and 2 bases at J, with 14 bases between. The CDR3 nucleotides are TGCGCCAGCAGCCAAGCCGCGCGGGGTCCTCAAGAGACCCAGTACTTC. Amino acids: CASSQAARGPQETQYF.

The rearrangement uses TRBV13 and TRBJ1-1; perhaps TRBD1 as D (5 bases). The CDR3 has 13 amino acids. V was shortened by 8 bases and J by 2 bases, with 12 bases between the two germline ends. CDR1 PRHDT and CDR2 FYEKMQ come from the germline V gene (reference sequence). The CDR3 coding sequence is TGTGCCAGCGATAACAGGAGTAACACTGAAGCTTTCTTT. Translation: CASDNRSNTEAFF.